A single sample gave rise to the 7 T cell receptor beta chains below, sequenced in a study of shared clonotypes between healthy human individuals. Sequencing was performed with immunoSEQ multiplex PCR; in TCRdb, only in-frame clones are kept and a portion is missing. The sample yields approximately 1.5 million clones, under 99% seen once. Sequencing was done on a sample of naive CD4+ T cells sorted from blood. Subset meaning: CD45RA+ positively selected. The receptors here all came from a man aged 25 to 40 in good health.

This clone has a single count. The chain carries TRBV6-1 and TRBJ1-4; TRBD1 agrees at 10 bases. The CDR3 is 14 amino acids. Germline V gene sequence: CDR1 MNHNS, CDR2 SASEGT. The V segment lost 4 bases and the J segment 8 bases; nucleotides outside the gene matches: 4. CDR3 sequence: CASSGTGQGEKLFF. The DNA of the CDR3 is TGTGCCAGCAGTGGGACGGGACAGGGGGAAAAACTGTTTTTT.

The rearrangement links TRBV5-1 to TRBJ1-2, with D perhaps matching TRBD1 (5 bases). Looked up from germline, CDR1 is SGHRS and CDR2 is YFSETQ. Between the trimmed V and J ends, which lost 1 base and 2 bases, there was a span of 9 bases. The length of the CDR3 is 14 residues. The DNA for the CDR3 is TGCGCCAGCAGCTTGAACCGGGACAACTATGGCTACACCTTC. The encoded protein is CASSLNRDNYGYTF.

The chain links TRBV19 to TRBJ1-5; weak D call: TRBD1 (5 bases). V lost 7 bases and J 5 bases, leaving 18 bases between the germline ends. The germline gives CDR1 LNHDA, CDR2 SQIVND (reference sequence). This CDR3 spans 15 amino acids. CDR3 loop: CASNPVGDVYQPQHF. The CDR3 DNA reads as TGTGCCAGTAACCCAGTGGGGGATGTCTATCAGCCCCAGCATTTT.

With respect to this clone: Other DNA sequences in this sample translate to the same CDR3. The rearrangement links TRBV18 to TRBJ2-5; D gene ambiguous. CDR1 and CDR2 (germline): KGHSH, LQKENI. V was pared by 4 bases and J by 1 base, with 7 bases between. The CDR3 length is 13 residues. CDR3 DNA sequence: TGTGCCAGCTCACGAGGAGTCCAAGAGACCCAGTACTTC. Its translation is CASSRGVQETQYF.

The rearrangement uses TRBV5-4 and TRBJ2-1, with D unclear. Germline V gene data show CDR1 as SGHNT and CDR2 as YYREEE (reference sequence). There are 15 residues in the CDR3. The V end was cut by 6 bases, the J end by 0 bases, with 13 bases between. The CDR3 reads CASTSAVGSYNEQFF. The CDR3 coding sequence is TGTGCCAGCACCTCGGCTGTGGGCTCCTACAATGAGCAGTTCTTC.

The chain recombines TRBV7-9 with TRBJ1-4; D might be TRBD1 (5 bases). The V end was cut by 4 bases, the J end by 0 bases, with 9 bases between. Germline CDR1 SEHNR, CDR2 FQNEAQ (reference sequence). This CDR3 has 15 residues. The CDR3 coding sequence is TGTGCCAGCAGCTCCACAGGTGCAACTAATGAAAAACTGTTTTTT. Protein sequence: CASSSTGATNEKLFF.

The gene calls are TRBV9 and TRBJ1-2; D call uncertain. Trimming shortened V by 0 bases and J by 8 bases, and 8 bases separated the two germline ends. CDR3 size: 12 residues. Per germline, CDR1 SGDLS and CDR2 YYNGEE. The CDR3 is CASSVGEDGYTF. CDR3 nucleotide sequence: TGTGCCAGCAGCGTAGGGGAGGACGGCTACACCTTC.